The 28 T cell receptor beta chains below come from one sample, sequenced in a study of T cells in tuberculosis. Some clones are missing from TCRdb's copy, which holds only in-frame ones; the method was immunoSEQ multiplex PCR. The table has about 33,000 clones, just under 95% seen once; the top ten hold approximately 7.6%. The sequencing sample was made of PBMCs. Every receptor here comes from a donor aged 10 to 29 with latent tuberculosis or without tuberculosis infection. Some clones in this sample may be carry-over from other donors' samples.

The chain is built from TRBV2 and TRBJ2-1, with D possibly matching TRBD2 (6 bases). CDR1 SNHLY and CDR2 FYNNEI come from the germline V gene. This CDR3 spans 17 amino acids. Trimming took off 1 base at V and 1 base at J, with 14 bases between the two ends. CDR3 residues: CASSEGLRGLSYNEQFF. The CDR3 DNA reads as TGTGCCAGCAGTGAAGGGCTGCGGGGTCTGTCCTACAATGAGCAGTTCTTC.

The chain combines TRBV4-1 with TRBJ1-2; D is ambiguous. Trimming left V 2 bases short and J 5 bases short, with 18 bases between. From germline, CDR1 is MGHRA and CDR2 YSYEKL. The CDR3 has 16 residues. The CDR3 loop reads CASSQHGRPETYGYTF. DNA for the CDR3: TGCGCCAGCAGCCAACATGGGCGCCCGGAAACTTATGGCTACACCTTC.

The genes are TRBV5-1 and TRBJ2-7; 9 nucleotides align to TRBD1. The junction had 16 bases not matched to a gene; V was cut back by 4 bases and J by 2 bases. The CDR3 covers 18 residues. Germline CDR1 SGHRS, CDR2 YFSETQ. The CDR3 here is CASSRYVSDRGNTYEQYF. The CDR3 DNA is TGCGCCAGCAGCCGATATGTAAGTGACAGGGGGAACACCTACGAGCAGTACTTC.

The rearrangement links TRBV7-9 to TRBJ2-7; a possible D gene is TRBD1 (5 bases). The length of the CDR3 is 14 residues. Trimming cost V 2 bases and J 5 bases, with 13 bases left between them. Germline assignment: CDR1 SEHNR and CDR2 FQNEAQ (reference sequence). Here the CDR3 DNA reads TGTGCCAGCAGCTTATCTTTTTCAGGGAACGAGCAGTACTTC. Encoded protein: CASSLSFSGNEQYF.

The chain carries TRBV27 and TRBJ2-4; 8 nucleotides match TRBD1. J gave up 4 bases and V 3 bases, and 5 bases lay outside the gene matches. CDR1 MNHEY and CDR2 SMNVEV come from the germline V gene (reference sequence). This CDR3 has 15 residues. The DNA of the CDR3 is TGTGCCAGCAGTTTTTCCCGACAGGGGAAAAACATTCAGTACTTC. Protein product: CASSFSRQGKNIQYF.

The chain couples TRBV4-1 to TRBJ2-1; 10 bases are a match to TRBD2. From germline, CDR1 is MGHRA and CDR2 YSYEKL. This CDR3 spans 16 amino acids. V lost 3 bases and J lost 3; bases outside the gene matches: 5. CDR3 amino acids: CASSHASGGFYNEQFF. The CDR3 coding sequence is TGCGCCAGCAGCCATGCTAGCGGGGGATTCTACAATGAGCAGTTCTTC.

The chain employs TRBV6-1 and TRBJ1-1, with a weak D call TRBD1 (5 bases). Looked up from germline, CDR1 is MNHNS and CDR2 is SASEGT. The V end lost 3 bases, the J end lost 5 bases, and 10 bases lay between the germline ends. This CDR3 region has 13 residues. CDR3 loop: CASSELPGTEAFF. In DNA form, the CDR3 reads TGTGCCAGCAGTGAGTTACCAGGGACTGAAGCTTTCTTT.

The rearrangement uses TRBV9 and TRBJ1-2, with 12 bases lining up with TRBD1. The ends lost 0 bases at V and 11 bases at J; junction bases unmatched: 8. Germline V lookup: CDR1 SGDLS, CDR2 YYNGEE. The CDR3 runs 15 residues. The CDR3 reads CASSVGGQGAEWYTF. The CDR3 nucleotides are TGTGCCAGCAGCGTAGGGGGACAGGGGGCTGAATGGTACACCTTC.

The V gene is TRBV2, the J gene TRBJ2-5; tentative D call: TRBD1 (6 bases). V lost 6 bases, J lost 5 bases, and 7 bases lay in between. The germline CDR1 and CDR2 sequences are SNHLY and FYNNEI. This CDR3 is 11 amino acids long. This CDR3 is CASSQGETQYF. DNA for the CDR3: TGTGCCAGCAGCCAGGGGGAGACCCAGTACTTC.

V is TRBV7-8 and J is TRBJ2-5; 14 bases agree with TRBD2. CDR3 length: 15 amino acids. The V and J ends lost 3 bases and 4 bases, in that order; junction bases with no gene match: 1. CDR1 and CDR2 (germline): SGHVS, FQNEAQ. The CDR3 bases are TGTGCCAGCAGCTTGACTAGCGGGAGGGGAGAGACCCAGTACTTC. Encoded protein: CASSLTSGRGETQYF.

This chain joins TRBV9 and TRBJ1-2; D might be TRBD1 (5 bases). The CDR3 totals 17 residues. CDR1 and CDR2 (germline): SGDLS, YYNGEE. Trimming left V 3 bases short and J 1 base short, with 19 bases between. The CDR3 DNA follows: TGTGCCAGCAGCGGGAGGGAGAAGACAGATAATAACTATGGCTACACCTTC. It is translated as CASSGREKTDNNYGYTF.

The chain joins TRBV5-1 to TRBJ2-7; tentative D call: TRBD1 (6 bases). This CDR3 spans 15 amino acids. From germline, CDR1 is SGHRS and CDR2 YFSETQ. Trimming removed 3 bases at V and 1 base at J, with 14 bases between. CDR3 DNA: TGCGCCAGCAGCTCCGGACAGATCTTTTCCTACGAGCAGTACTTC. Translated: CASSSGQIFSYEQYF.

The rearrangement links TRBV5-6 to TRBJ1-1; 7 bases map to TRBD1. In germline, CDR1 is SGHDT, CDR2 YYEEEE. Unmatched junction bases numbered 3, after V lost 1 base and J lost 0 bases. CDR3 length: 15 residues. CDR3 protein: CASSLPGTVNTEAFF. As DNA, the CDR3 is TGTGCCAGCAGCTTGCCTGGGACAGTGAACACTGAAGCTTTCTTT.

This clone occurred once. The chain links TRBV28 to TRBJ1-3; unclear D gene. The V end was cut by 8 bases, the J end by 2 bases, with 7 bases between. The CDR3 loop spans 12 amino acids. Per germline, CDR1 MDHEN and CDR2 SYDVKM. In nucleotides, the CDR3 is TGTGCCAGCTCCCAGACTGGAAACACCATATATTTT. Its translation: CASSQTGNTIYF.

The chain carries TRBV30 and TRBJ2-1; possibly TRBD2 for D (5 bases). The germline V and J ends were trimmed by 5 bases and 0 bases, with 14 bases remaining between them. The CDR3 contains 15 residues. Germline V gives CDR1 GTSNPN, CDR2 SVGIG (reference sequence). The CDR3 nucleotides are TGTGCCTGGGCGAGTTGGGAGCGCTCCTACAATGAGCAGTTCTTC. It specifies CAWASWERSYNEQFF. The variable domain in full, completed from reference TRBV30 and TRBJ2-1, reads SQTIHQWPATLVQPVGSPLSLECTVEGTSNPNLYWYRQAAGRGLQLLFYSVGIGQISSEVPQNLSASRPQDRQFILSSKKLLLSDSGFYLCAWASWERSYNEQFFGPGTRLTVL.

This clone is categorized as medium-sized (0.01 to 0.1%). Here the CDR3 DNA reads TGCGCCAGCAGCCCAGGAGCAGCGGACTCTGGAAACACCATATATTTT. Its protein product is CASSPGAADSGNTIYF. The V gene is TRBV4-1, the J gene TRBJ1-3; D is uncertain. There are 16 residues in the CDR3. CDR1 is MGHRA, CDR2 YSYEKL, per germline. The V end lost 4 bases, the J end lost 0 bases, and 13 bases lay between the germline ends.

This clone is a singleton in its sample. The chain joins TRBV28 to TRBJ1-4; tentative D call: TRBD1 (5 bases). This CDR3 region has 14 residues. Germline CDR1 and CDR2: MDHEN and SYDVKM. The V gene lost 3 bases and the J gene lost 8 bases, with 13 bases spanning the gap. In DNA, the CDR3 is TGTGCCAGCAGTTTCAGTCAGGGAGGCGAAAAACTGTTTTTT. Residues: CASSFSQGGEKLFF.

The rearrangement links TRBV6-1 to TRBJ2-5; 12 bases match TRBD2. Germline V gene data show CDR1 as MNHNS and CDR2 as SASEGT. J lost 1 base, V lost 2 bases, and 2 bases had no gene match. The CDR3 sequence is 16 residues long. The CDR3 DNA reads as TGTGCCAGCAGTGAACTAGCGGGAGGGCCCCAAGAGACCCAGTACTTC. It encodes CASSELAGGPQETQYF.

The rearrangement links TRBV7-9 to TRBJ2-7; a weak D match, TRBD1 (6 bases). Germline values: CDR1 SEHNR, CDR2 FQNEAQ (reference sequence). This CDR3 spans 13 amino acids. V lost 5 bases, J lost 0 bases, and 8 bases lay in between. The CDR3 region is CASSPDSSYEQYF. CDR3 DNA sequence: TGTGCCAGCAGCCCGGACAGCTCCTACGAGCAGTACTTC.

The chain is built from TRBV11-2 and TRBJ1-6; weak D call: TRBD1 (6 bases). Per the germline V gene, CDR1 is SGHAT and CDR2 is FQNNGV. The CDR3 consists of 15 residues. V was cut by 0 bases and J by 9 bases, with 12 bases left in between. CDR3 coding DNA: TGTGCCAGCAGCTTAGAAACAGGGCCCCTTTCACCCCTCCACTTT. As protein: CASSLETGPLSPLHF. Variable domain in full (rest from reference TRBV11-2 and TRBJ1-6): EAGVAQSPRYKIIEKRQSVAFWCNPISGHATLYWYQQILGQGPKLLIQFQNNGVVDDSQLPKDRFSAERLKGVDSTLKIQPAKLEDSAVYLCASSLETGPLSPLHFGNGTRLTVT.

The DNA of the CDR3 is TGTGCCAGCTCACCATCAGTTCCGGGTTCGATCGGAAACACCATATATTTT. This sequence encodes CASSPSVPGSIGNTIYF. The chain carries TRBV18 and TRBJ1-3; D is undetermined. V lost 2 bases to trimming and J lost 4 bases, with 18 bases between them. CDR3 length: 17 amino acids. Germline CDR1 and CDR2: KGHSH and LQKENI.

CDR3 sequence (DNA): TGTGCCTGGACCCGGGAGGAGAGGAGCTACGAGCAGTACTTC. Its protein product is CAWTREERSYEQYF. The rearrangement uses TRBV30 and TRBJ2-7; 7 bases map to TRBD2. J lost 3 bases, V lost 4 bases, and 9 bases had no gene match. Germline CDR1 is GTSNPN and CDR2 is SVGIG (reference sequence). The CDR3 is made up of 14 amino acids.

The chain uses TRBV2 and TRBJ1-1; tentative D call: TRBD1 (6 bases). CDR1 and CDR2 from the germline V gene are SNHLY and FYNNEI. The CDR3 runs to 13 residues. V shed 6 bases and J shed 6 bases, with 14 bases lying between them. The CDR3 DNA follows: TGTGCCAGCAGGCCCACAGGGAGTCCTGAAGCTTTCTTT. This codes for CASRPTGSPEAFF.

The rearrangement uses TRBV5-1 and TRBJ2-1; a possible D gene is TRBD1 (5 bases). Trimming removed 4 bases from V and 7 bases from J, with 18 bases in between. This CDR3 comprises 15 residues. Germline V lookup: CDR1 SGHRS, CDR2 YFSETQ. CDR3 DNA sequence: TGCGCCAGCAGCCCAGGGATTCAAGGGTGGAATGAGCAGTTCTTC. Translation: CASSPGIQGWNEQFF.

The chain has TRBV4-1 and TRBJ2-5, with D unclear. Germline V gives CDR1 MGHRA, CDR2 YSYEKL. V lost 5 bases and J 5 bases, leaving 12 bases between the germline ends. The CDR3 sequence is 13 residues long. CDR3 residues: CASSSSVRETQYF. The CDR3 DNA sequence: TGCGCCAGCAGCTCGTCGGTGCGTGAGACCCAGTACTTC.

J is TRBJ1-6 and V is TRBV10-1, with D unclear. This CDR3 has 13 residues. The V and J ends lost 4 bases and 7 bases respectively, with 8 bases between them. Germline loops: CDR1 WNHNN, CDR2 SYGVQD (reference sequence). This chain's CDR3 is CASSARQNSPLHF. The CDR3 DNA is TGCGCCAGCAGTGCGAGGCAGAATTCACCCCTCCACTTT.

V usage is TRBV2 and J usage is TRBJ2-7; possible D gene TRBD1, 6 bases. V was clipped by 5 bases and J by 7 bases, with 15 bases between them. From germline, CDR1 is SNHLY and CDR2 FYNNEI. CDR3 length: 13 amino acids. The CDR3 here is CASSLRTEREQYF. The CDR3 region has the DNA TGTGCCAGCAGTCTTCGGACAGAAAGGGAGCAGTACTTC.

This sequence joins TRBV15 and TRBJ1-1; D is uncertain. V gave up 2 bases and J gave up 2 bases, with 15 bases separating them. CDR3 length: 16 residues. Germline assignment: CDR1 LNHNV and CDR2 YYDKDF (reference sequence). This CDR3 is CATSRLPGAKNTEAFF. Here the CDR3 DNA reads TGTGCCACCAGCAGACTTCCGGGAGCCAAAAACACTGAAGCTTTCTTT.